This T cell receptor beta chain was observed in a study of shared clonotypes between healthy human individuals. Study-wide findings and caveats: Expectations were that clonotype sharing among donors would be affected by sequencing depth.

Trimming removed 4 bases from V and 4 bases from J, with 6 bases in between. Germline loops: CDR1 MNHNS, CDR2 SASEGT. The CDR3 has 12 residues. TCRdb's table, derived via immunoSEQ multiplex PCR, lists solely in-frame clones and lacks some. This sample has about a million clones, with approximately 77% found just once. Remarks on this clone: Its specificity is not known. The same CDR3 can be traced to other DNA sequences in this sample.

The chain carries TRBV6-1 and TRBJ2-3, with D hard to call. The clonotype originates from a man younger than 30 in good health. Some clones in this sample may be carry-over from other donors' samples. Sequenced sample: memory CD4+ T cells from PBMCs. Subset of the sample: CD45RA-negative fraction. CDR3 in DNA: TGTGCCAGCAGTGGTCTAGCAGATACGCAGTATTTT. It yields the protein CASSGLADTQYF.